The text below deals with one T cell receptor (beta chain). Its antigen is unknown. This sample is part of a study of T cell repertoires in cytomegalovirus infection. TCRdb used MiXCR to reprocess the reads, holding one entry per CDR3 protein. In the table there are approximately 270,000 distinct CDR3 sequences, 20% to 25% of which are singletons. The CDR3 covers 17 residues. CDR1 and CDR2 from the germline V gene are MNHEY and SVGAGI. Unmatched junction bases numbered 11, after V lost 2 bases and J lost 4 bases. The sample was cultured PBMCs, taken from culture after CMV antigen stimulation. The clonotype was recovered from a human donor in good health (CMV status not recorded). Some clones in this sample may be carry-over from other donors' samples. J is TRBJ1-5 and V is TRBV6-5; 7 bases map to TRBD1. The CDR3 sequence: CASSYVNPGTANQPQHF. CDR3 DNA: TGTGCCAGCAGTTACGTCAACCCCGGGACAGCTAATCAGCCCCAGCATTTT.